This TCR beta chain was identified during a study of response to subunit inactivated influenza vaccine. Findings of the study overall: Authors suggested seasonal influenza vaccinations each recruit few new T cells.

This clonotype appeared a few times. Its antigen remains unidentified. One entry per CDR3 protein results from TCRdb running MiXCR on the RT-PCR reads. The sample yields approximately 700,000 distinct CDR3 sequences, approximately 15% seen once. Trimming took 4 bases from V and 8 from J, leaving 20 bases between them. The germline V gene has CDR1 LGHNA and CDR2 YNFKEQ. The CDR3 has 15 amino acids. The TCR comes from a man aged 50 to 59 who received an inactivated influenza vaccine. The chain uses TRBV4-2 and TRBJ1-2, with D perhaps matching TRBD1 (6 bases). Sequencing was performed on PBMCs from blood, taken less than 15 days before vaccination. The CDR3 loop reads CASSRAEQGMSGYTF. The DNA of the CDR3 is TGTGCCAGCAGCCGGGCCGAACAGGGAATGTCAGGCTACACCTTC.